Each of the 29 T cell receptor beta chains below was sequenced from the same sample in a study of cytomegalovirus exposure and HLA in healthy donors. The PCR made use of 60 Vbeta and 13 Jbeta primers. Sequenced by immunoSEQ multiplex PCR; TCRdb stores in-frame clones only, minus some. The sample consists of approximately 99,000 clones, over 75% of them appearing once. Sequences were obtained from PBMCs. Receptors were obtained from a man between 40 and 49 years old in good health and CMV-seropositive.

This chain joins TRBV28 and TRBJ2-2; the match to TRBD2 covers 7 bases. Germline CDR1 is MDHEN and CDR2 is SYDVKM. CDR3 length: 17 amino acids. The V segment lost 6 bases and the J segment 3 bases; nucleotides outside the gene matches: 13. The CDR3 spells CASSRTARLADTGELFF. The CDR3 DNA reads as TGTGCCAGCAGCCGCACGGCAAGGCTAGCGGACACCGGGGAGCTGTTTTTT.

The chain recombines TRBV27 with TRBJ2-3, with D possibly TRBD1 on 5 matching bases. Germline CDR1 MNHEY, CDR2 SMNVEV (reference sequence). This CDR3 spans 14 amino acids. The V and J ends lost 4 bases and 4 bases respectively, with 12 bases between them. Here the CDR3 reads CASSYYGRADTQYF. In DNA, the CDR3 is TGTGCCAGCAGTTATTATGGCAGGGCAGATACGCAGTATTTT.

This chain links TRBV4-2 with TRBJ2-2; TRBD1 might be the D (6 bases). The CDR3 spans 15 residues. Trimming took 0 bases from V and 4 from J, leaving 9 bases between them. Germline assignment: CDR1 LGHNA and CDR2 YNFKEQ. The CDR3 DNA reads as TGTGCCAGCAGCCAAGAAAACAGGGCCACCGGGGAGCTGTTTTTT. Residues: CASSQENRATGELFF.

V gene TRBV6-1 combines with J gene TRBJ1-5; the D is unclear. CDR1 MNHNS and CDR2 SASEGT come from the germline V gene. The CDR3 covers 17 residues. The V gene lost 2 bases and the J gene lost 0 bases, with 14 bases spanning the gap. CDR3 bases: TGTGCCAGCAGTGAATTAGGAGGACGGGTTAGCAATCAGCCCCAGCATTTT. Translated: CASSELGGRVSNQPQHF.

V is TRBV5-4 and J is TRBJ2-7, with TRBD2 matching over 7 bases. The trim removed 4 bases at V and 5 bases at J, leaving 6 bases unmatched. Germline loops: CDR1 SGHNT, CDR2 YYREEE (reference sequence). The CDR3 length is 13 residues. The CDR3 reads CASSLTSFDEQYF. The CDR3 coding sequence is TGTGCCAGCAGCCTGACTAGCTTCGACGAGCAGTACTTC.

This chain's CDR3 is CASSYSANTEAFF. The CDR3 coding sequence is TGTGCCAGCAGTTACTCGGCGAACACTGAAGCTTTCTTT. This chain uses TRBV6-6 with TRBJ1-1; D remains unclear. Germline V gene lookup returns CDR1 MNHNY and CDR2 SVGAGI (reference sequence). Deletions cut 0 bases from V and 1 base from J, with 3 bases between. The CDR3 totals 13 residues.

The V and J genes are TRBV28 and TRBJ2-1, with TRBD2 matching over 7 bases. The trim removed 6 bases at V and 6 bases at J, leaving 11 bases unmatched. This CDR3 contains 15 residues. In germline, CDR1 is MDHEN, CDR2 SYDVKM. This CDR3 reads CASSPLGGIPNEQFF. CDR3 nucleotide sequence: TGTGCCAGCAGCCCCCTCGGGGGGATCCCCAATGAGCAGTTCTTC.

V is TRBV10-3 and J is TRBJ1-2; possibly TRBD1 for D (6 bases). The germline V gene has CDR1 ENHRY and CDR2 SYGVKD. The length of the CDR3 is 12 residues. V was clipped by 11 bases and J by 3 bases, with 13 bases between them. The CDR3 loop is CAGGLADYGYTF. DNA for the CDR3: TGTGCCGGGGGCCTCGCAGACTATGGCTACACCTTC.

The chain uses TRBV7-6 and TRBJ1-5, with TRBD1 identical over 8 bases. Germline V lookup: CDR1 SGHVS, CDR2 FNYEAQ. The CDR3 extends over 15 amino acids. The V gene end was trimmed by 1 base and the J gene end by 2 bases; junction bases not matched to a gene: 1. The CDR3 is CASSLEGQGNQPQHF. The CDR3 DNA sequence: TGTGCCAGCAGCTTAGAGGGACAGGGCAATCAGCCCCAGCATTTT.

The chain combines TRBV30 with TRBJ1-3; TRBD1 matches 7 bases. The CDR3 runs 13 residues. V lost 4 bases to trimming and J lost 6 bases; unmatched junction nucleotides: 6. Germline loops: CDR1 GTSNPN, CDR2 SVGIG (reference sequence). The CDR3 DNA reads TGTGCCTGGACCCAGGACAGGCTAAACACCATATATTTT. Translation: CAWTQDRLNTIYF.

The chain has TRBV19 and TRBJ1-5, with a possible D match to TRBD1 (6 bases). Looked up from germline, CDR1 is LNHDA and CDR2 is SQIVND (reference sequence). V was clipped by 0 bases and J by 8 bases, with 11 bases between them. The CDR3 loop spans 14 amino acids. DNA for the CDR3: TGTGCCAGTAGTATAGATGGGGGCGGAAAGCCCCAGCATTTT. Protein sequence: CASSIDGGGKPQHF.

Details on this clone: The same CDR3 can be traced to other DNA sequences in this sample. The chain couples TRBV5-1 to TRBJ2-5, with a possible D match to TRBD2 (5 bases). CDR1 is SGHRS and CDR2 is YFSETQ in the germline V gene. Trimming took off 1 base at V and 3 bases at J, with 7 bases between the two ends. The CDR3 is made up of 13 amino acids. The CDR3 loop is CASSLPGEETQYF. The CDR3 nucleotides are TGCGCCAGCAGCTTGCCCGGGGAAGAGACCCAGTACTTC.

This clone is medium-sized by share. J is TRBJ2-6 and V is TRBV15, with D possibly TRBD2 on 6 matching bases. Germline CDR1 and CDR2: LNHNV and YYDKDF (reference sequence). Trimming cost V 0 bases and J 0 bases, with 6 bases left between them. This CDR3 has 16 residues. The CDR3 loop reads CATSREGGSGANVLTF. CDR3 in DNA: TGTGCCACCAGCAGAGAGGGGGGCTCTGGGGCCAACGTCCTGACTTTC. The full variable domain, its missing parts supplied by reference TRBV15 and TRBJ2-6, is DAMVIQNPRYQVTQFGKPVTLSCSQTLNHNVMYWYQQKSSQAPKLLFHYYDKDFNNEADTPDNFQSRRPNTSFCFLDIRSPGLGDTAMYLCATSREGGSGANVLTFGAGSRLTVL.

The chain is built from TRBV28 and TRBJ1-5; D possibly corresponds to TRBD1 (6 bases). There are 15 residues in the CDR3. Trimming removed 7 bases at V and 2 bases at J, with 15 bases between. Germline values: CDR1 MDHEN, CDR2 SYDVKM. In DNA form, the CDR3 reads TGTGCCAGCAACCATCAAGACAGGCGCAATCAGCCCCAGCATTTT. This gives the protein CASNHQDRRNQPQHF. Looking up the rest from reference TRBV28 and TRBJ1-5 gives the full variable domain: DVKVTQSSRYLVKRTGEKVFLECVQDMDHENMFWYRQDPGLGLRLIYFSYDVKMKEKGDIPEGYSVSREKKERFSLILESASTNQTSMYLCASNHQDRRNQPQHFGDGTRLSIL.

The chain links TRBV19 to TRBJ2-2; unclear D gene. The CDR3 runs 14 residues. The germline V gene has CDR1 LNHDA and CDR2 SQIVND (reference sequence). Trimming stripped 3 bases from V and 7 bases from J, with 12 bases between. CDR3 in amino acids: CASSMELARGELFF. As DNA, the CDR3 is TGTGCCAGTAGTATGGAGCTGGCCCGCGGGGAGCTGTTTTTT.

The chain links TRBV7-6 to TRBJ2-1; D is undetermined. Trimming cost V 2 bases and J 0 bases, with 8 bases left between them. The germline gives CDR1 SGHVS, CDR2 FNYEAQ. CDR3 length equals 15 residues. CDR3 in amino acids: CASSLMSFSYNEQFF. In nucleotides, the CDR3 is TGTGCCAGCAGCTTAATGAGCTTCTCCTACAATGAGCAGTTCTTC. Combining the CDR3 with reference TRBV7-6 and TRBJ2-1 gives the whole variable domain GAGVSQSPRYKVTKRGQDVALRCDPISGHVSLYWYRQALGQGPEFLTYFNYEAQQDKSGLPNDRFSAERPEGSISTLTIQRTEQRDSAMYRCASSLMSFSYNEQFFGPGTRLTVL.

The V call is TRBV5-1, the J call TRBJ2-6; D is unresolved. The ends were cut back, 4 bases at V and 0 bases at J, with 8 bases in the middle. The CDR3 sequence is 15 residues long. Germline assignment: CDR1 SGHRS and CDR2 YFSETQ. The DNA of the CDR3 is TGCGCCAGCAGCCCTACAGACTCTGGGGCCAACGTCCTGACTTTC. Its protein is CASSPTDSGANVLTF.

This sequence joins TRBV4-2 and TRBJ2-1; TRBD2 might be the D (6 bases). The germline V gene encodes CDR1 LGHNA and CDR2 YNFKEQ. The CDR3 has 16 amino acids. Trimming shortened V by 1 base and J by 8 bases, and 18 bases separated the two germline ends. The CDR3 is CASSQGWGEPGDEQFF. DNA for the CDR3: TGTGCCAGCAGCCAAGGTTGGGGGGAGCCTGGCGATGAGCAGTTCTTC.

This rearrangement joins TRBV6-6 to TRBJ2-5, with a possible D match to TRBD2 (6 bases). CDR1 is MNHNY and CDR2 is SVGAGI in the germline V gene (reference sequence). This CDR3 has 15 residues. The V gene lost 4 bases and the J gene lost 5 bases, with 17 bases spanning the gap. The CDR3 loop reads CASSSQEGIRETQYF. The CDR3 DNA sequence: TGTGCCAGCAGTTCCCAGGAGGGGATCCGGGAGACCCAGTACTTC.

This chain connects TRBV18 to TRBJ1-1; tentatively, D is TRBD1 (5 bases). The CDR3 loop spans 15 amino acids. From germline, CDR1 is KGHSH and CDR2 LQKENI. The ends were cut back, 1 base at V and 1 base at J, with 10 bases in the middle. CDR3 bases: TGTGCCAGCTCACCACGGGGCGGGGAGAACACTGAAGCTTTCTTT. Translating gives CASSPRGGENTEAFF.

The chain combines TRBV14 with TRBJ2-1; 7 nucleotides match TRBD1. The CDR3 consists of 16 residues. With 2 bases clipped from V and 1 base from J, the junction kept 5 bases outside the gene matches. The germline CDR1 and CDR2 sequences are SGHDN and FVKESK. CDR3 DNA sequence: TGTGCCAGCAGCCAAATCAGGGGGAGATCCTACAATGAGCAGTTCTTC. It is translated as CASSQIRGRSYNEQFF. The full variable domain, completed using reference TRBV14 and TRBJ2-1, is EAGVTQFPSHSVIEKGQTVTLRCDPISGHDNLYWYRRVMGKEIKFLLHFVKESKQDESGMPNNRFLAERTGGTYSTLKVQPAELEDSGVYFCASSQIRGRSYNEQFFGPGTRLTVL.

The V gene is TRBV15, the J gene TRBJ2-1; TRBD2 aligns across 11 bases. There are 13 residues in the CDR3. V lost 0 bases, J lost 15 bases, and 4 bases stayed unmatched. CDR1 LNHNV and CDR2 YYDKDF come from the germline V gene (reference sequence). CDR3 bases: TGTGCCACCAGCAGAGAAATAGCGGGAGGGTGGTTCTTC. The encoded protein is CATSREIAGGWFF.

The V gene is TRBV27, the J gene TRBJ2-7; D gene unclear. The V gene's germline CDR1 is MNHEY and CDR2 SMNVEV (reference sequence). Trimming cost V 5 bases and J 4 bases, with 12 bases left between them. CDR3 size: 13 residues. Written as DNA, the CDR3 is TGTGCCAGCAGTCCCCACGGCGGTTACGAGCAGTACTTC. It specifies CASSPHGGYEQYF.

The gene calls are TRBV6-4 and TRBJ2-3; 8 bases match TRBD1. With V trimmed by 4 bases and J by 0 bases, 3 bases remained unmatched. Per the germline V gene, CDR1 is MRHNA and CDR2 is SNTAGT. The CDR3 is 15 residues long. The CDR3 coding sequence is TGTGCCAGCAGTGCGACAGGGGTGAGCACAGATACGCAGTATTTT. Translation: CASSATGVSTDTQYF.

The chain has TRBV6-1 and TRBJ2-1; no definite D call. Germline CDR1 reads MNHNS; CDR2 reads SASEGT. V dropped 8 bases and J dropped 2 bases, with 13 bases sitting between them. The CDR3 spans 14 residues. The CDR3 loop reads CASLRKVAYNEQFF. The CDR3 DNA reads as TGTGCCAGCCTGAGGAAAGTTGCCTACAATGAGCAGTTCTTC.

This chain uses TRBV27 with TRBJ2-1, with TRBD1 identical over 7 bases. J was trimmed by 4 bases and V by 3 bases; bases with no gene match: 6. This CDR3 region has 15 residues. Germline V lookup: CDR1 MNHEY, CDR2 SMNVEV (reference sequence). CDR3 amino acids: CASSFRQGEYNEQFF. The CDR3 DNA sequence: TGTGCCAGCAGTTTTAGGCAGGGGGAGTACAATGAGCAGTTCTTC.

The chain couples TRBV29-1 to TRBJ2-5; 9 bases align to TRBD1. With 8 bases clipped from V and 3 bases from J, the junction kept 7 bases outside the gene matches. The V gene's germline CDR1 is SQVTM and CDR2 ANQGSEA. This CDR3 region has 13 residues. In nucleotides, the CDR3 is TGCAGCTCATTTGGACAGGGGAAAGAGACCCAGTACTTC. Protein sequence: CSSFGQGKETQYF.

The chain uses TRBV4-1 and TRBJ2-3; 13 bases are a match to TRBD2. The junction had 13 bases not matched to a gene; V was cut back by 0 bases and J by 4 bases. The CDR3 is 20 residues long. Germline lookup yields CDR1 MGHRA and CDR2 YSYEKL. The DNA for the CDR3 is TGCGCCAGCAGCCAAGATCCGCGGACTAGCGGGGGCCCCTGGGCAGATACGCAGTATTTT. This gives the protein CASSQDPRTSGGPWADTQYF.

The chain is built from TRBV9 and TRBJ2-1, with 12 bases matching TRBD2. The CDR3 length is 19 residues. Unmatched junction bases numbered 15, after V lost 4 bases and J lost 4 bases. CDR1 is SGDLS and CDR2 is YYNGEE in the germline V gene. This CDR3 is CASSPDFGLAGTIYNEQFF. The CDR3 coding sequence is TGTGCCAGCAGCCCCGACTTTGGACTAGCGGGGACCATATACAATGAGCAGTTCTTC. Based on the CDR3 plus reference TRBV9 and TRBJ2-1, the full variable domain is DSGVTQTPKHLITATGQRVTLRCSPRSGDLSVYWYQQSLDQGLQFLIQYYNGEERAKGNILERFSAQQFPDLHSELNLSSLELGDSALYFCASSPDFGLAGTIYNEQFFGPGTRLTVL.